Each of the 31 T cell receptor beta chains below was sequenced from the same sample in a study of read filtering for tumor transcriptome and immune sequencing. This library used roughly 400 ng RNA and molecular barcoded adaptors spanning alpha/delta and beta/gamma chains. TCRdb recomputed calls from the reads with MiXCR, one row per CDR3 protein. The sample records roughly 59,000 distinct CDR3 sequences, around 20% being singletons. Sequencing input: a population of CD138-negative cells sorted from bone marrow. The receptors were sampled from a donor at least 40 years old with multiple myeloma.

This clonotype showed up many times. The chain recombines TRBV10-3 with TRBJ2-1; D not resolved. This CDR3 is 14 amino acids long. The germline V and J ends were trimmed by 4 bases and 7 bases, with 14 bases remaining between them. Germline V lookup: CDR1 ENHRY, CDR2 SYGVKD. CDR3 region: CAISASMDGNEQFF. The CDR3 region has the DNA TGTGCCATCAGTGCTTCCATGGATGGTAATGAGCAGTTCTTC.

This clonotype was counted ten times or more. The chain employs TRBV29-1 and TRBJ1-1, with D possibly being TRBD1 (6 bases). Germline values: CDR1 SQVTM, CDR2 ANQGSEA. V was shortened by 5 bases and J by 0 bases, with 13 bases between the two germline ends. The CDR3 has 14 amino acids. This chain's CDR3 is CSVSPQGLNTEAFF. CDR3 in DNA: TGCAGCGTTTCCCCCCAGGGGCTGAACACTGAAGCTTTCTTT.

This clonotype has at least ten counts. V usage is TRBV19 and J usage is TRBJ1-1; D is ambiguous. Trimming left V 5 bases short and J 4 bases short, with 14 bases between. The germline V gene encodes CDR1 LNHDA and CDR2 SQIVND (reference sequence). This CDR3 has 14 residues. This chain's CDR3 is CASSFQTGSTEAFF. The CDR3 nucleotides are TGTGCCAGTAGTTTTCAGACCGGGAGCACTGAAGCTTTCTTT.

This clonotype was found many times. The chain uses TRBV7-9 and TRBJ2-3; TRBD2 is a possible D gene (6 bases). V dropped 5 bases and J dropped 2 bases, with 23 bases sitting between them. Germline CDR1 reads SEHNR; CDR2 reads FQNEAQ (reference sequence). The CDR3 totals 18 residues. CDR3 protein: CASSPRLREVEPTDTQYF. The DNA for the CDR3 is TGTGCCAGCAGCCCCCGGTTGCGGGAAGTGGAGCCCACAGATACGCAGTATTTT.

This clonotype was seen once. A far larger clone is only one base removed, so a read error is likely. The rearrangement links TRBV3-2 to TRBJ1-1; TRBD1 reflects the table's D call only, with no check against the DNA. TRBV3-2 is labeled a pseudogene. The CDR3 runs to 13 residues. The CDR3 loop is CASSPGTDTEALF. DNA for the CDR3: TGTGCCAGCAGCCCCGGGACAGACACTGAAGCTCTCTTT.

Worth noting for this clonotype: A much larger clonotype is one base distant, so this may be a read error. The chain couples TRBV7-8 to TRBJ2-7; D uncertain. The CDR3 extends over 12 amino acids. CDR1 is SGHVS, CDR2 FQNEAQ, per germline. CDR3 amino acids: CATSPTPYEQYF. CDR3 bases: TGTGCCACCAGCCCCACTCCCTACGAGCAGTACTTC.

This clonotype was detected a few times. The chain joins TRBV5-4 to TRBJ2-1; no reliable D call. The CDR3 is made up of 11 amino acids. V was trimmed by 7 bases and J by 12 bases, leaving 14 bases between them. CDR1 SGHNT and CDR2 YYREEE come from the germline V gene (reference sequence). CDR3 in DNA: TGTGCCAGCGGTCCTTGGAGCTCGCAGTTCTTC. Protein: CASGPWSSQFF.

The chain joins TRBV2 to TRBJ2-7; D is ambiguous. The CDR3 has 12 amino acids. Trimming removed 8 bases at V and 6 bases at J, with 14 bases between. The germline gives CDR1 SNHLY, CDR2 FYNNEI. The CDR3 here is CASVLKGCEQYF. Written as DNA, the CDR3 is TGTGCCAGCGTCCTGAAAGGCTGCGAGCAGTACTTC.

The chain couples TRBV15 to TRBJ2-5, with D tentatively TRBD2 (6 bases). The ends were cut back, 0 bases at V and 11 bases at J, with 16 bases in the middle. The CDR3 extends over 14 amino acids. The germline V gene has CDR1 LNHNV and CDR2 YYDKDF (reference sequence). CDR3 sequence (DNA): TGTGCCACCAGCAGAGATCCGGCGAAAGGGACTCAGTACTTC. Protein product: CATSRDPAKGTQYF.

This clonotype has a single count. Being one base from a much bigger clone, this may be a read error. The gene calls are TRBV30 and TRBJ1-1; D not resolved. Germline V gene data show CDR1 as GTSNPN and CDR2 as SVGIG (reference sequence). The germline V and J ends were trimmed by 7 bases and 0 bases, with 9 bases remaining between them. The CDR3 extends over 12 amino acids. CDR3 amino acids: CASDELNTEAFF. The CDR3 DNA is TGTGCCTCCGACGAATTGAACACTGAAGCTTTCTTT.

This clonotype was counted many times. V usage is TRBV5-1 and J usage is TRBJ2-7; D uncertain. CDR1 is SGHRS, CDR2 YFSETQ, per germline. The CDR3 is made up of 12 amino acids. V dropped 0 bases and J dropped 11 bases, with 12 bases sitting between them. The CDR3 DNA follows: TGCGCCAGCAGCTTGGGTGGCCGGTTCAAGTACTTC. The encoded protein is CASSLGGRFKYF.

The chain joins TRBV2 to TRBJ2-7; D is unclear. The CDR3 is made up of 12 amino acids. V lost 10 bases, J lost 3 bases, and 13 bases lay in between. The germline gives CDR1 SNHLY, CDR2 FYNNEI. The CDR3, as DNA: TGTGCCATCGTCCTGAAAGGCTACGAGCAGTACTTC. This codes for CAIVLKGYEQYF.

At least ten counts were recorded for this clonotype. The chain employs TRBV29-1 and TRBJ2-6; D unresolved. CDR3 length: 18 residues. V dropped 7 bases and J dropped 0 bases, with 22 bases sitting between them. Germline assignment: CDR1 SQVTM and CDR2 ANQGSEA. In DNA form, the CDR3 reads TGCAGCGCCCCGACTTCTCTCGAGGCCGGCTCTGGGGCCAACGTCCTGACTTTC. Translated, it gives CSAPTSLEAGSGANVLTF.

This clonotype has at least ten counts. The V gene is TRBV12-3 or TRBV12-4, the J gene TRBJ1-5, with no clear D. Between the trimmed V and J ends, which lost 6 bases and 2 bases, there was a span of 20 bases. The CDR3 is 17 amino acids. CDR3 sequence reads: CASSLGKEAVGNQPQHF. CDR3 DNA: TGTGCCAGCAGCCTAGGGAAGGAGGCGGTTGGCAATCAGCCCCAGCATTTT.

Comments on this clonotype: This could be a read error, since a much larger clone is one nucleotide away. V and J are TRBV5-1 and TRBJ2-4, with 7 bases lining up with TRBD2. Germline lookup yields CDR1 SGHRS and CDR2 YFSETQ. The length of the CDR3 is 16 residues. With 3 bases clipped from V and 2 bases from J, the junction kept 8 bases outside the gene matches. The CDR3 DNA is TGCGCCAGCAGCTCGCGGGGGTCGGGGTCCAAAAACATTCAGTACTTC. This translates into CASSSRGSGSKNIQYF.

This clonotype was seen only a few times. The CDR3 loop is CSERQGWPDTQYF. As DNA, the CDR3 is TGCAGCGAACGACAGGGGTGGCCAGATACGCAGTATTTT. This rearrangement joins TRBV29-1 to TRBJ2-3, with TRBD1 matching 8 bases. Per the germline V gene, CDR1 is SQVTM and CDR2 is ANQGSEA. V lost 7 bases to trimming and J lost 4 bases; unmatched junction nucleotides: 7. The CDR3 length is 13 residues.

As for this clonotype: A much larger clone lies one base from this, so it may be a read error. The chain recombines TRBV5-1 with TRBJ2-4; 8 nucleotides align to TRBD1. Germline lookup yields CDR1 SGHRS and CDR2 YFSETQ. CDR3 size: 15 residues. CDR3 protein: CAISRVGQGENIQYF. The CDR3, as DNA: TGCGCCATCAGCCGAGTCGGACAGGGCGAAAACATTCAGTACTTC.

This clonotype was seen ten or more times. V gene TRBV20-1 combines with J gene TRBJ2-5; 12 bases match TRBD2. The CDR3 has 13 amino acids. CDR1 is DFQATT and CDR2 is SNEGSKA in the germline V gene (reference sequence). The V gene end was trimmed by 3 bases and the J gene end by 13 bases; junction bases not matched to a gene: 9. DNA for the CDR3: TGCAGTGCTAGCTGGCTAGCGGGAGGGCCTGGGTACTTC. It is translated as CSASWLAGGPGYF.

This clonotype was seen more than once but under ten times. V gene TRBV7-2 combines with J gene TRBJ2-3; D not certain. This CDR3 has 15 amino acids. Trimming removed 1 base at V and 4 bases at J, with 12 bases between. Germline V gene sequence: CDR1 SGHTA, CDR2 FQGNSA. CDR3 in DNA: TGTGCCAGCAGCTTAGGCTCGGGTCAAGCAGATACGCAGTATTTT. It translates to CASSLGSGQADTQYF. Full variable domain (remainder filled in from reference TRBV7-2 and TRBJ2-3): GAGVSQSPSNKVTEKGKDVELRCDPISGHTALYWYRQSLGQGLEFLIYFQGNSAPDKSGLPSDRFSAERTGGSVSTLTIQRTQQEDSAVYLCASSLGSGQADTQYFGPGTRLTVL.

The V and J genes are TRBV20-1 and TRBJ1-5, with 7 bases that match TRBD1. The CDR3 is 13 amino acids. Germline assignment: CDR1 DFQATT and CDR2 SNEGSKA (reference sequence). The V gene end was trimmed by 3 bases and the J gene end by 4 bases; junction bases not matched to a gene: 3. In DNA form, the CDR3 reads TGCAGTGCTAGTCCAGGGGGGAATCAGCCCCAGCATTTT. Its protein is CSASPGGNQPQHF.

This clonotype was found many times. This chain connects TRBV5-1 to TRBJ2-3; D may be TRBD1 or TRBD2 (5 bases each). The CDR3 extends over 14 amino acids. With 2 bases removed from V and 2 bases from J, the gap between germline ends came to 9 bases. Germline loops: CDR1 SGHRS, CDR2 YFSETQ. CDR3 bases: TGCGCCAGCAGCTTTCCCGGGACCACAGATACGCAGTATTTT. Its translation: CASSFPGTTDTQYF.

This chain links TRBV6-2 or TRBV6-3 with TRBJ1-2; D may be TRBD1 (5 bases). Trimming removed 3 bases at V and 1 base at J, with 15 bases between. Looked up from germline, CDR1 is MNHEY and CDR2 is SVGEGT. The CDR3 covers 16 residues. The CDR3 nucleotides are TGTGCCAGCAGTTATTTTCTCGGGGGAATTAACTATGGCTACACCTTC. Translating it yields CASSYFLGGINYGYTF.

V gene TRBV5-1 combines with J gene TRBJ2-5; a weak D match, TRBD2 (6 bases). The germline V and J ends were trimmed by 0 bases and 2 bases, with 11 bases remaining between them. Germline V lookup: CDR1 SGHRS, CDR2 YFSETQ. The CDR3 is 15 residues long. This chain's CDR3 is CASSLAIGLQETQYF. CDR3 sequence (DNA): TGCGCCAGCAGCTTGGCCATTGGACTACAAGAGACCCAGTACTTC.

The sample holds many counts of this clonotype. This chain connects TRBV5-1 to TRBJ2-3; the match to TRBD2 covers 9 bases. V trimming: 4 bases; J trimming: 4 bases; junction bases outside the gene matches: 7. The CDR3 sequence is 15 residues long. Germline lookup yields CDR1 SGHRS and CDR2 YFSETQ. CDR3 loop: CASSGRGGVSDTQYF. The CDR3 nucleotides read TGCGCCAGCAGCGGGCGGGGGGGCGTCTCAGATACGCAGTATTTT. Supplemented by reference TRBV5-1 and TRBJ2-3, the full variable domain reads KAGVTQTPRYLIKTRGQQVTLSCSPISGHRSVSWYQQTPGQGLQFLFEYFSETQRNKGNFPGRFSGRQFSNSRSEMNVSTLELGDSALYLCASSGRGGVSDTQYFGPGTRLTVL.

This clonotype was recorded many times. The chain joins TRBV6-1 to TRBJ1-1; no definite D call. Trimming pared 3 bases from V and 5 bases from J, leaving 16 bases between. The CDR3 loop spans 15 amino acids. Per germline, CDR1 MNHNS and CDR2 SASEGT. CDR3 sequence: CASSEAIRSGTEAFF. CDR3 nucleotides: TGTGCCAGCAGTGAGGCCATCAGGAGCGGGACTGAAGCTTTCTTT.

This clonotype was counted a few times. This sequence joins TRBV4-1 and TRBJ2-2; D gene uncertain. With 2 bases removed from V and 1 base from J, the gap between germline ends came to 11 bases. The CDR3 runs 16 residues. Germline values: CDR1 MGHRA, CDR2 YSYEKL. The CDR3, as DNA: TGCGCCAGCAGCCAATTGGGTTGGAAGAACACCGGGGAGCTGTTTTTT. It specifies CASSQLGWKNTGELFF.

This clonotype occurred many times. The chain recombines TRBV2 with TRBJ2-1; D uncertain. Trimming cost V 6 bases and J 7 bases, with 10 bases left between them. Germline loops: CDR1 SNHLY, CDR2 FYNNEI. The CDR3 is made up of 12 amino acids. For the CDR3, the DNA is TGTGCCAGCAGCCCGACTTCGAATGAGCAGTTCTTC. This translates into CASSPTSNEQFF.

At least ten counts were recorded for this clonotype. Since no conserved phenylalanine or tryptophan closes the CDR3, a read error is the likely cause. The V gene is TRBV30, the J gene TRBJ2-1; D is perhaps TRBD2 (6 bases). The CDR3 is 16 amino acids. Germline V CDR1 and CDR2: GTSNPN, SVGIG (reference sequence). Between the trimmed V and J ends, which lost 3 bases and 0 bases, there was a span of 15 bases. CDR3 in amino acids: CAWSSYWGDSYNEQFS. The CDR3 DNA sequence: TGTGCCTGGAGCTCATATTGGGGGGACTCCTACAATGAGCAGTTCTCC.

This clonotype was picked up one time. An end of the junction does not agree with germline; a read error may underlie this. As DNA, the CDR3 is TGCAGTGCTAGCCGGGAATCTCACCAAGAGACCCAGGACTTC. Residues: CSASRESHQETQDF. The rearrangement joins TRBV20-1 to TRBJ2-5, with D perhaps matching TRBD2 (5 bases). CDR3 length equals 14 residues. The germline CDR1 and CDR2 sequences are DFQATT and SNEGSKA (reference sequence).

This clonotype has only a few counts. This chain links TRBV20-1 with TRBJ2-5; D uncertain. The V end was cut by 2 bases, the J end by 1 base, with 2 bases between. Germline-derived CDR1 and CDR2 are DFQATT and SNEGSKA (reference sequence). This CDR3 has 11 residues. DNA for the CDR3: TGCAGTGCTAGAAGCCAAGAGACCCAGTACTTC. Protein: CSARSQETQYF.

The chain links TRBV5-6 to TRBJ1-2; D perhaps matches TRBD1 (5 bases). The V and J ends lost 1 base and 6 bases respectively, with 10 bases between them. The CDR3 runs to 13 residues. CDR1 is SGHDT and CDR2 is YYEEEE in the germline V gene. The CDR3 region is CASSLSTVDGYTF. CDR3 nucleotides: TGTGCCAGCAGCTTGTCGACAGTTGATGGCTACACCTTC.